Below, 24 T cell receptor beta chains from the same sample are listed, as sequenced in a study of T-cell reconstitution after alpha-beta-depleted transplantation in children. Preparation of the TCRbeta library involved a method that used unique molecular identifiers. TCRdb called the PCR reads again in MiXCR, with one record for every CDR3 protein. The sample has a few hundred thousand distinct CDR3 sequences; around a tenth are singletons. Sequencing was performed on PBMCs from the stem cell graft donor, taken from the stem cell graft. These receptors all come from a human donor who donated a stem cell graft to a child with acute lymphoblastic leukemia.

V and J are TRBV4-1 and TRBJ2-7; a weak D match, TRBD2 (5 bases). Germline values: CDR1 MGHRA, CDR2 YSYEKL. The CDR3 runs 14 residues. V dropped 1 base and J dropped 1 base, with 8 bases sitting between them. CDR3 nucleotide sequence: TGCGCCAGCAGCCAAGTTACGGGATCCTACGAGCAGTACTTC. Protein sequence: CASSQVTGSYEQYF.

This chain links TRBV20-1 with TRBJ2-1; 16 bases line up with TRBD2. This CDR3 region has 19 residues. CDR1 is DFQATT, CDR2 SNEGSKA, per germline (reference sequence). The V and J ends lost 2 bases and 0 bases, in that order; junction bases with no gene match: 7. The CDR3 here is CSARRPGLAGGSSYNEQFF. CDR3 bases: TGCAGTGCTAGACGACCGGGACTAGCGGGAGGGAGCTCCTACAATGAGCAGTTCTTC.

This clonotype was recorded at least ten times. For the CDR3, the DNA is TGTGCCAGCAGCCCCGCAACAGCGACCCAGTACTTC. This encodes CASSPATATQYF. This rearrangement joins TRBV7-2 to TRBJ2-5; D uncertain. Per the germline V gene, CDR1 is SGHTA and CDR2 is FQGNSA. The CDR3 loop spans 12 amino acids. The V gene lost 5 bases and the J gene lost 7 bases, with 11 bases spanning the gap.

The J gene is TRBJ2-1, the V gene TRBV5-1; 8 bases fit TRBD2. The germline V gene has CDR1 SGHRS and CDR2 YFSETQ. V shed 1 base and J 8 bases; nucleotides not matched to a gene: 20. The CDR3 is 19 amino acids. CDR3 nucleotide sequence: TGCGCCAGCAGCTTGTACAGTAGCGGGGCTACAATGAGTGGCGATGAGCAGTTCTTC. The encoded protein is CASSLYSSGATMSGDEQFF.

This clonotype was counted ten times or more. This chain joins TRBV11-3 and TRBJ2-2; 8 bases map to TRBD1. The CDR3 runs 14 residues. Germline V gives CDR1 SGHNT, CDR2 YENEEA. The V and J ends lost 5 bases and 5 bases, in that order; junction bases with no gene match: 4. This CDR3 is CASSPRTGTGELFF. CDR3 DNA: TGTGCCAGCAGCCCTCGGACAGGGACCGGGGAGCTGTTTTTT.

This clonotype appeared many times. V usage is TRBV5-6 and J usage is TRBJ1-5, with D maybe TRBD1 (5 bases). The CDR3 is made up of 15 amino acids. From germline, CDR1 is SGHDT and CDR2 YYEEEE. The V and J ends lost 2 bases and 0 bases respectively, with 9 bases between them. The CDR3 region is CASSFRGYSNQPQHF. DNA of the CDR3: TGTGCCAGCAGCTTCCGGGGGTATAGCAATCAGCCCCAGCATTTT.

This clonotype has a handful of counts. The CDR3 here is CSARDSRTRYNEQFF. CDR3 in DNA: TGCAGTGCTAGAGATTCCCGGACGAGATACAATGAGCAGTTCTTC. This chain connects TRBV20-1 to TRBJ2-1; D not certain. CDR3 size: 15 residues. Germline-derived CDR1 and CDR2 are DFQATT and SNEGSKA (reference sequence). V gave up 0 bases and J gave up 4 bases, with 13 bases separating them.

About this clonotype itself: A read error may be the cause here, since a much bigger clone is one base away. The chain uses TRBV12-3 or TRBV12-4 and TRBJ2-2, with 10 bases identical to TRBD2. The trim removed 7 bases at V and 6 bases at J, leaving 8 bases unmatched. The length of the CDR3 is 15 residues. The CDR3 here is CASKKREGRPGELFF. The CDR3 DNA sequence: TGTGCCAGCAAAAAGCGGGAGGGCCGTCCCGGGGAGCTGTTTTTT.

At least ten counts were recorded for this clonotype. The rearrangement joins TRBV7-9 to TRBJ2-1; unclear D gene. This CDR3 is 12 amino acids long. The V and J ends lost 9 bases and 8 bases respectively, with 14 bases between them. The germline V gene has CDR1 SEHNR and CDR2 FQNEAQ (reference sequence). The CDR3 nucleotides read TGTGCCAGGGAAGGGATGAAACATGAGCAGTTCTTC. This sequence encodes CAREGMKHEQFF.

This clonotype was detected a few times. This chain connects TRBV7-2 to TRBJ2-5; D could derive from TRBD1 or TRBD2 (7 bases each). Germline V gives CDR1 SGHTA, CDR2 FQGNSA. V lost 5 bases and J 5 bases, leaving 18 bases between the germline ends. CDR3 length equals 15 residues. CDR3 nucleotides: TGTGCCAGCAGCCAAGGGGGGGCGGGACAGGAGACCCAGTACTTC. As protein: CASSQGGAGQETQYF. Drawing the rest from reference TRBV7-2 and TRBJ2-5, the complete variable domain is GAGVSQSPSNKVTEKGKDVELRCDPISGHTALYWYRQSLGQGLEFLIYFQGNSAPDKSGLPSDRFSAERTGGSVSTLTIQRTQQEDSAVYLCASSQGGAGQETQYFGPGTRLLVL.

This clonotype was detected ten times or more. The chain recombines TRBV18 with TRBJ2-1, with D unclear. This CDR3 has 12 amino acids. Germline CDR1 and CDR2: KGHSH and LQKENI. Trimming stripped 3 bases from V and 6 bases from J, with 6 bases between. CDR3 in amino acids: CASSPPLNEQFF. Written as DNA, the CDR3 is TGTGCCAGCTCACCGCCGCTCAATGAGCAGTTCTTC.

The chain joins TRBV7-2 to TRBJ1-5; a possible D gene is TRBD1 (6 bases). The ends were cut back, 0 bases at V and 6 bases at J, with 18 bases in the middle. The CDR3 spans 17 residues. The germline V gene encodes CDR1 SGHTA and CDR2 FQGNSA. The CDR3, as DNA: TGTGCCAGCAGCTTAGCCCCTCTTTTCGGGGGCAGTCAGCCCCAGCATTTT. Translation gives CASSLAPLFGGSQPQHF.

This clonotype occurred a few times. CDR3 in DNA: TGCAGTGCTAGAGACGGGGGACTAGCGGGGAATGAGCAGTTCTTC. Protein sequence: CSARDGGLAGNEQFF. V gene TRBV20-1 combines with J gene TRBJ2-1; 13 bases agree with TRBD2. V shed 0 bases, J shed 7 bases, and the junction held 3 bases outside the gene matches. This CDR3 has 15 amino acids. The germline V gene has CDR1 DFQATT and CDR2 SNEGSKA (reference sequence).

The chain recombines TRBV7-2 with TRBJ2-4, with a possible D match to TRBD1 (6 bases). CDR1 and CDR2 from the germline V gene are SGHTA and FQGNSA. Trimming shortened V by 1 base and J by 4 bases, and 17 bases separated the two germline ends. The CDR3 consists of 17 residues. In nucleotides, the CDR3 is TGTGCCAGCAGCTTAGTACAGGGATGGGGGAATAAAAACATTCAGTACTTC. Its translation is CASSLVQGWGNKNIQYF.

Ten or more counts support this clonotype. This chain uses TRBV10-3 with TRBJ2-1; D ambiguous. V dropped 11 bases and J dropped 4 bases, with 12 bases sitting between them. Germline V gene lookup returns CDR1 ENHRY and CDR2 SYGVKD. The length of the CDR3 is 12 residues. The CDR3 DNA reads as TGTGCCGCCAGAGGTGAATACAATGAGCAGTTCTTC. Its protein product is CAARGEYNEQFF.

This clonotype was seen more than once but under ten times. The chain joins TRBV12-5 to TRBJ1-1; TRBD1 aligns across 8 bases. The ends lost 1 base at V and 5 bases at J; junction bases unmatched: 6. CDR1 and CDR2 from the germline V gene are LGHNT and FRNRAP. This CDR3 has 15 residues. The CDR3 bases are TGTGCTAGTGGTTTGGAGAAGACAGGGGCGACTGAAGCTTTCTTT. It is translated as CASGLEKTGATEAFF.

The table lists this clonotype with many counts. The chain carries TRBV12-3 or TRBV12-4 and TRBJ2-7; D is uncertain. This CDR3 has 14 residues. V was shortened by 3 bases and J by 1 base, with 10 bases between the two germline ends. The chain's CDR3 is CASSFQGQSYEQYF. The CDR3 DNA reads TGTGCCAGCAGTTTTCAAGGCCAGTCCTACGAGCAGTACTTC.

The CDR3 DNA reads TGTGCCAGCAGCCGGCGCGGAGCGGGGGCCTACGAGCAGTACTTC. This gives the protein CASSRRGAGAYEQYF. This chain links TRBV7-2 with TRBJ2-7; TRBD2 aligns across 8 bases. CDR3 length: 15 residues. V was pared by 5 bases and J by 2 bases, with 8 bases of the junction left unmatched. Germline values: CDR1 SGHTA, CDR2 FQGNSA.

This clonotype was seen many times. The chain carries TRBV29-1 and TRBJ2-3; D is unresolved. CDR3 length: 15 residues. V lost 3 bases and J 6 bases, leaving 19 bases between the germline ends. Per germline, CDR1 SQVTM and CDR2 ANQGSEA. CDR3 DNA: TGCAGCGTTGATCCTAACAGACGGCCCGGGGATACGCAGTATTTT. Protein sequence: CSVDPNRRPGDTQYF.

This clonotype was seen only a few times. V and J are TRBV6-5 and TRBJ2-7; the D gene could be TRBD1 or TRBD2 (5 bases each). This CDR3 has 15 residues. Trimming removed 2 bases at V and 3 bases at J, with 14 bases between. Looked up from germline, CDR1 is MNHEY and CDR2 is SVGAGI. In DNA form, the CDR3 reads TGTGCCAGCAGTTACGACGGGGACGGTTACTACGAGCAGTACTTC. This encodes CASSYDGDGYYEQYF.

This clonotype appeared many times. This chain joins TRBV20-1 and TRBJ2-7, with 11 bases fitting TRBD2. The ends lost 3 bases at V and 7 bases at J; junction bases unmatched: 8. Germline V gene sequence: CDR1 DFQATT, CDR2 SNEGSKA (reference sequence). The CDR3 runs 14 residues. The CDR3 spells CSARFSGRAQEQYF. Here the CDR3 DNA reads TGCAGTGCTAGGTTTAGCGGGAGGGCCCAAGAGCAGTACTTC.

This chain uses TRBV7-2 with TRBJ2-2; TRBD2 might be the D (6 bases). Germline CDR1 SGHTA, CDR2 FQGNSA. V was shortened by 7 bases and J by 7 bases, with 10 bases between the two germline ends. The CDR3 spans 12 residues. CDR3 in amino acids: CASTGAGGELFF. The CDR3 DNA follows: TGTGCCAGCACCGGAGCGGGCGGGGAGCTGTTTTTT.

V gene TRBV6-5 combines with J gene TRBJ2-1; D assignment may be TRBD1 or TRBD2 (5 bases each). CDR1 and CDR2 (germline): MNHEY, SVGAGI. Trimming took off 2 bases at V and 9 bases at J, with 11 bases between the two ends. There are 13 residues in the CDR3. CDR3 region: CASSYVRAGEQFF. CDR3 in DNA: TGTGCCAGCAGTTACGTCAGGGCGGGTGAGCAGTTCTTC.

The table lists this clonotype with a few counts. The chain is built from TRBV7-8 and TRBJ1-2, with TRBD1 matching 10 bases. Trimming removed 5 bases from V and 8 bases from J; junction bases left unmatched: 11. The CDR3 has 15 amino acids. Germline V gene lookup returns CDR1 SGHVS and CDR2 FQNEAQ. The CDR3 spells CASSPRTGGGEGYTF. In DNA form, the CDR3 reads TGTGCCAGCAGCCCGCGGACAGGGGGTGGTGAAGGCTACACCTTC. The whole variable domain, filled in from reference TRBV7-8 and TRBJ1-2, reads GAGVSQSPRYKVAKRGQDVALRCDPISGHVSLFWYQQALGQGPEFLTYFQNEAQLDKSGLPSDRFFAERPEGSVSTLKIQRTQQEDSAVYLCASSPRTGGGEGYTFGSGTRLTVV.